Listed here are 27 T cell receptor beta chains from one sample, sequenced in a study of cytomegalovirus exposure and HLA in healthy donors (dated by TCRdb to 2017 to 2019). Libraries were built with the immunoSEQ multiplex PCR assay. The source is immuneACCESS, and TCRdb retained only in-frame sequences with V and J called. Part of the clones is not carried over; for the studies checked, unresolved V genes explain less than half of this, and the remainder is unexplained. The sample table shows 95,000 to 150,000 clones, and about 96% are seen once. The ten largest clones capture approximately 1.5% of the sample. The sample consisted of PBMCs. These receptors all stem from a man younger than 30 in good health and CMV-seronegative.

This chain links TRBV7-8 with TRBJ2-1; 8 bases are a match to TRBD2. The CDR3 spans 17 residues. In germline, CDR1 is SGHVS, CDR2 FQNEAQ. The junction had 12 bases not matched to a gene; V was cut back by 1 base and J by 7 bases. CDR3 sequence: CASSLGLWAGGGNEQFF. In nucleotides, the CDR3 is TGTGCCAGCAGCTTAGGGTTATGGGCGGGAGGAGGAAATGAGCAGTTCTTC.

The rearrangement uses TRBV7-2 and TRBJ1-1; maybe TRBD1 (5 bases). The CDR3 is 14 amino acids. Germline CDR1 reads SGHTA; CDR2 reads FQGNSA. Trimming shortened V by 0 bases and J by 6 bases, and 11 bases separated the two germline ends. The CDR3 protein is CASSLAQGGAEAFF. Written as DNA, the CDR3 is TGTGCCAGCAGCTTAGCGCAGGGTGGAGCTGAAGCTTTCTTT.

The chain combines TRBV30 with TRBJ1-2; 12 bases are a match to TRBD1. Looked up from germline, CDR1 is GTSNPN and CDR2 is SVGIG (reference sequence). This CDR3 comprises 15 residues. The V gene end was trimmed by 3 bases and the J gene end by 7 bases; junction bases not matched to a gene: 9. The CDR3 DNA reads TGTGCCTGGAGAATGTCGGGACAGGGGGCGCGTGGCTACACCTTC. Protein sequence: CAWRMSGQGARGYTF.

The chain recombines TRBV27 with TRBJ1-1, with D uncertain. The CDR3 loop spans 13 amino acids. Germline values: CDR1 MNHEY, CDR2 SMNVEV (reference sequence). V gave up 7 bases and J gave up 1 base, with 10 bases separating them. As DNA, the CDR3 is TGTGCCAGCACCCTGGGAGAGAACACTGAAGCTTTCTTT. This encodes CASTLGENTEAFF.

This rearrangement joins TRBV5-1 to TRBJ2-5; TRBD2 might be the D (5 bases). Germline V CDR1 and CDR2: SGHRS, YFSETQ. The CDR3 loop spans 14 amino acids. Trimming cost V 5 bases and J 4 bases, with 15 bases left between them. The DNA of the CDR3 is TGCGCCAGCAGAGTAGGCCTCGGAGGAGAGACCCAGTACTTC. Protein sequence: CASRVGLGGETQYF. The full variable domain, in which reference TRBV5-1 and TRBJ2-5 provide the parts outside the CDR3, is KAGVTQTPRYLIKTRGQQVTLSCSPISGHRSVSWYQQTPGQGLQFLFEYFSETQRNKGNFPGRFSGRQFSNSRSEMNVSTLELGDSALYLCASRVGLGGETQYFGPGTRLLVL.

The V and J genes are TRBV19 and TRBJ1-1; the match to TRBD1 covers 7 bases. Unmatched junction bases numbered 7, after V lost 7 bases and J lost 5 bases. The V gene's germline CDR1 is LNHDA and CDR2 SQIVND (reference sequence). CDR3 length: 13 amino acids. DNA for the CDR3: TGTGCCAGTAATGCAGGGGGAGTGACTGAAGCTTTCTTT. It translates to CASNAGGVTEAFF.

The chain carries TRBV5-1 and TRBJ1-2; D is perhaps TRBD1 (6 bases). CDR1 is SGHRS, CDR2 YFSETQ, per germline. The V end was cut by 3 bases, the J end by 4 bases, with 13 bases between. The CDR3 covers 14 residues. This CDR3 is CASSSTGVPYGYTF. CDR3 bases: TGCGCCAGCAGCTCGACAGGTGTTCCCTATGGCTACACCTTC.

The chain recombines TRBV19 with TRBJ2-1; TRBD2 agrees at 7 bases. The CDR3 length is 15 residues. The V and J ends lost 6 bases and 8 bases, in that order; junction bases with no gene match: 13. Germline assignment: CDR1 LNHDA and CDR2 SQIVND (reference sequence). The CDR3 protein is CASSVRTGGVDEQFF. For the CDR3, the DNA is TGTGCCAGTAGCGTCAGGACGGGAGGAGTCGATGAGCAGTTCTTC.

This chain uses TRBV5-1 with TRBJ2-5; D might be TRBD1 (6 bases). CDR3 length equals 14 residues. The V gene lost 3 bases and the J gene lost 5 bases, with 14 bases spanning the gap. Germline-derived CDR1 and CDR2 are SGHRS and YFSETQ. The CDR3 region has the DNA TGCGCCAGCAGCTCGAACAGGGCGTGGGAGACCCAGTACTTC. Encoded protein: CASSSNRAWETQYF.

The rearrangement links TRBV6-4 to TRBJ2-1, with 14 positions matching TRBD2. CDR1 and CDR2 (germline): MRHNA, SNTAGT. Trimming at V came to 4 bases and at J to 8 bases, leaving 4 bases not matched to a gene. The CDR3 length is 15 residues. The CDR3 reads CASSAGTSGSDEQFF. Written as DNA, the CDR3 is TGTGCCAGCAGTGCAGGGACTAGCGGGAGTGATGAGCAGTTCTTC.

The gene calls are TRBV29-1 and TRBJ2-2, with 9 nucleotides matching TRBD2. There are 16 residues in the CDR3. The ends lost 7 bases at V and 2 bases at J; junction bases unmatched: 11. CDR1 is SQVTM and CDR2 is ANQGSEA in the germline V gene. The CDR3 DNA sequence: TGCAGCGCAGACCCTGGTAGCGGGGGTAACACCGGGGAGCTGTTTTTT. Translated: CSADPGSGGNTGELFF.

The V call is TRBV5-3, the J call TRBJ2-1; 10 bases map to TRBD2. TRBV5-3 is designated an ORF whose function remains uncertain. This CDR3 spans 17 amino acids. The V segment lost 0 bases and the J segment 1 base; nucleotides outside the gene matches: 4. CDR3 loop: CARSLARTSGSYNEQFF. CDR3 DNA sequence: TGTGCCAGAAGCTTGGCCAGGACTAGCGGATCCTACAATGAGCAGTTCTTC.

CDR3 residues: CASSISGISGELFF. The CDR3 coding sequence is TGTGCCAGTAGTATATCGGGGATCTCCGGGGAGCTGTTTTTT. The rearrangement links TRBV19 to TRBJ2-2; the D gene is possibly TRBD2 (5 bases). Germline CDR1 and CDR2: LNHDA and SQIVND (reference sequence). Trimming stripped 2 bases from V and 6 bases from J, with 10 bases between. CDR3 length: 14 amino acids.

The gene calls are TRBV11-2 and TRBJ1-1; D gene ambiguous. Between the trimmed V and J ends, which lost 5 bases and 5 bases, there was a span of 6 bases. The CDR3 sequence is 11 residues long. The germline V gene has CDR1 SGHAT and CDR2 FQNNGV. The CDR3 coding sequence is TGTGCCAGCAGCCGGGTGACTGAAGCTTTCTTT. It specifies CASSRVTEAFF.

V gene TRBV21-1 combines with J gene TRBJ2-1; TRBD2 is the table's D call, not checked against the DNA. TRBV21-1 is recorded as a pseudogene. This CDR3 contains 18 residues. In DNA form, the CDR3 reads TGTGCCAGCAGCACTCCCTCCCGCCTAGCGGGCTCCTACAATGAGCAGTTCTTC. Translated, it gives CASSTPSRLAGSYNEQFF.

The CDR3: CASSSTPLTSGRINNEQFF. The CDR3 region has the DNA TGTGCCAGCAGCTCGACCCCCCTGACTAGCGGGAGGATAAACAATGAGCAGTTCTTC. V and J are TRBV11-2 and TRBJ2-1; 13 positions agree with TRBD2. This CDR3 spans 19 amino acids. The germline V gene encodes CDR1 SGHAT and CDR2 FQNNGV. V was pared by 4 bases and J by 5 bases, with 14 bases of the junction left unmatched.

The chain uses TRBV5-1 and TRBJ2-1, with 7 nucleotides matching TRBD2. Germline lookup yields CDR1 SGHRS and CDR2 YFSETQ. The CDR3 loop spans 16 amino acids. After removal of 3 bases from V and 4 bases from J, the junction contained 10 bases not matched to a gene. CDR3 nucleotides: TGCGCCAGCAGCTGGGGGTACAGCGGGGTATACAATGAGCAGTTCTTC. Translated, it gives CASSWGYSGVYNEQFF.

The table lists this clone with a count of one. The chain employs TRBV7-3 and TRBJ2-1; 10 bases align to TRBD1. Trimming cost V 2 bases and J 12 bases; bases outside gene matches: 19. The CDR3 is made up of 18 amino acids. Germline lookup yields CDR1 SGHTA and CDR2 FQGTGA. CDR3 loop: CASSLGPFRQGAQGVQFF. For the CDR3, the DNA is TGTGCCAGCAGCTTAGGACCCTTCCGACAGGGGGCGCAGGGAGTGCAGTTCTTC. The entire variable domain, with the rest obtained from reference TRBV7-3 and TRBJ2-1, is as follows: GAGVSQTPSNKVTEKGKYVELRCDPISGHTALYWYRQSLGQGPEFLIYFQGTGAADDSGLPNDRFFAVRPEGSVSTLKIQRTERGDSAVYLCASSLGPFRQGAQGVQFFGPGTRLTVL.

This clone was detected only a few times. The rearrangement links TRBV4-2 to TRBJ1-5; D not certain. Trimming shortened V by 0 bases and J by 3 bases, and 3 bases separated the two germline ends. The V gene's germline CDR1 is LGHNA and CDR2 YNFKEQ. The CDR3 is 13 residues long. CDR3 amino acids: CASSQDNNQPQHF. The CDR3 DNA reads TGTGCCAGCAGCCAAGATAACAATCAGCCCCAGCATTTT.

The chain joins TRBV18 to TRBJ2-3, with D maybe TRBD2 (5 bases). Trimming took off 2 bases at V and 6 bases at J, with 6 bases between the two ends. The CDR3 is 12 residues long. Germline lookup yields CDR1 KGHSH and CDR2 LQKENI. The CDR3 DNA reads as TGTGCCAGCTCACCAGGGGAGGATACGCAGTATTTT. This encodes CASSPGEDTQYF. Combining the CDR3 with reference TRBV18 and TRBJ2-3 gives the whole variable domain NAGVMQNPRHLVRRRGQEARLRCSPMKGHSHVYWYRQLPEEGLKFMVYLQKENIIDESGMPKERFSAEFPKEGPSILRIQQVVRGDSAAYFCASSPGEDTQYFGPGTRLTVL.

The V call is TRBV21-1, the J call TRBJ1-1; the table gives TRBD1 as D, unverified against the DNA. TRBV21-1 is shown as a pseudogene. There are 14 residues in the CDR3. The DNA for the CDR3 is TGTGCCAGCAGCCCGAACAGGCAGAACACTGAAGCTTTCTTT. Translation: CASSPNRQNTEAFF.

The genes are TRBV9 and TRBJ2-5, with a tentative D call TRBD2 (7 bases). With 0 bases removed from V and 4 bases from J, the gap between germline ends came to 10 bases. CDR3 length: 14 residues. CDR1 and CDR2 from the germline V gene are SGDLS and YYNGEE. CDR3 sequence: CASSVGGGAETQYF. CDR3 in DNA: TGTGCCAGCAGCGTAGGGGGGGGCGCAGAGACCCAGTACTTC.

The gene calls are TRBV19 and TRBJ1-1; D perhaps matches TRBD1 (6 bases). V was cut by 3 bases and J by 0 bases, with 11 bases left in between. CDR3 length equals 15 residues. Germline loops: CDR1 LNHDA, CDR2 SQIVND (reference sequence). The CDR3 loop reads CASSMITGMNTEAFF. The CDR3 coding sequence is TGTGCCAGTAGTATGATAACAGGGATGAACACTGAAGCTTTCTTT.

The chain joins TRBV12-2 to TRBJ1-5; TRBD1 reflects the table's D call only, with no check against the DNA. TRBV12-2 is reported as a pseudogene. The CDR3 has 17 amino acids. The CDR3 nucleotides read TGTGCAAGTCGCTTAGTTCGGAGGACAGGCCCGAATCAGCCCCAGCATTTT. Translation gives CASRLVRRTGPNQPQHF.

Of note for this clone: Other nucleotide sequences in the sample specify the same CDR3. The chain has TRBV20-1 and TRBJ2-2; D unclear. This CDR3 is built from 11 residues. Trimming pared 3 bases from V and 4 bases from J, leaving 3 bases between. The germline V gene has CDR1 DFQATT and CDR2 SNEGSKA (reference sequence). This chain's CDR3 is CSASSTGELFF. The DNA of the CDR3 is TGCAGTGCTAGCTCCACCGGGGAGCTGTTTTTT.

The CDR3 spells CASSPTGSGEQYF. DNA for the CDR3: TGTGCCAGCAGCCCGACCGGCTCGGGCGAGCAGTACTTC. The chain links TRBV13 to TRBJ2-7; no definite D call. Trimming left V 5 bases short and J 6 bases short, with 14 bases between. The CDR3 has 13 amino acids. Germline CDR1 PRHDT, CDR2 FYEKMQ (reference sequence). The entire variable domain, with the rest obtained from reference TRBV13 and TRBJ2-7, is as follows: AAGVIQSPRHLIKEKRETATLKCYPIPRHDTVYWYQQGPGQDPQFLISFYEKMQSDKGSIPDRFSAQQFSDYHSELNMSSLELGDSALYFCASSPTGSGEQYFGPGTRLTVT.

The chain couples TRBV4-2 to TRBJ1-5, with D maybe TRBD1 (5 bases). CDR3 length: 16 amino acids. Trimming took 0 bases from V and 7 from J, leaving 16 bases between them. CDR1 and CDR2 (germline): LGHNA, YNFKEQ. CDR3 region: CASSQDGAGSGQPQHF. As DNA, the CDR3 is TGTGCCAGCAGCCAAGATGGGGCAGGAAGTGGCCAGCCCCAGCATTTT.